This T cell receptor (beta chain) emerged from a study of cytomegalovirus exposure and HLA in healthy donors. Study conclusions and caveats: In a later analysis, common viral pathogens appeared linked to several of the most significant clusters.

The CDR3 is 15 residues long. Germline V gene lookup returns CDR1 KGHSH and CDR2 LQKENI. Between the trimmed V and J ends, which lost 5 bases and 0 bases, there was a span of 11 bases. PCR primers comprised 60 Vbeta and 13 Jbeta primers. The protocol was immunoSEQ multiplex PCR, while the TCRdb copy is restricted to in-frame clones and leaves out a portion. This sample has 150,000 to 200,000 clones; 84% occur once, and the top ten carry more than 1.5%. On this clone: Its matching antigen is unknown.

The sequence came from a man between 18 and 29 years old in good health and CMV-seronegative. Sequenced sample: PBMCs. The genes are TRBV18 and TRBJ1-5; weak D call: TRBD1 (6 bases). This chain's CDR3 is CASSSGTNSNQPQHF. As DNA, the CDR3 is TGTGCCAGCTCATCCGGGACAAATAGCAATCAGCCCCAGCATTTT. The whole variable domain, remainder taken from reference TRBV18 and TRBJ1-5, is NAGVMQNPRHLVRRRGQEARLRCSPMKGHSHVYWYRQLPEEGLKFMVYLQKENIIDESGMPKERFSAEFPKEGPSILRIQQVVRGDSAAYFCASSSGTNSNQPQHFGDGTRLSIL.